This TCR beta chain was sequenced in a study of blood T cell repertoires in COVID-19 (TCRdb year 2020). Describing the broader study: The collaborator samples originated in the United States, Italy and Spain and spanned the acute and convalescent phases of COVID-19. The prospective study material was composed of cDNA or gDNA derived from T cells, B-cell-depleted T cells, or PBMCs. Subjects who had been exposed to COVID-19, were actively infected with it, or had recovered from it provided the deeply sampled blood TCRbeta repertoires that made up the dataset. The repertoires were released in a freely available public database meant as a resource for research on the immune response to SARS-CoV-2. Samples were obtained from the ongoing ImmuneRACE study (first 160 participants) and from over 1,000 subjects provided by 6 global collaborators. A de-identified subject ID, COVID-19 status, age in years and sex were almost always included in the sample metadata. Where available, HLA class I and class II types were obtained from metadata supplied by the sample provider rather than from assay-based typing. Study-level results and caveats: How much clinical and demographic metadata was included differed by source and by participant, and the metadata was provided uncurated.

Concerning this clone itself: Its antigen remains undetermined. The record has no base qualities; no much larger clone is one base away.

Participants in the prospective study were enrolled through a virtual design, were aged roughly 18 to 90 years, and lived in approximately 24 United States geographic areas. In the prospective study, participants were assigned to cohorts based on the clinical history participants reported in a screening survey and a study questionnaire. Recovered participants in ImmuneRACE Cohort 3 were defined as having two consecutive negative NP/OP PCR tests, clearance from a healthcare professional, or resolution of symptoms. Mobile phlebotomists in the prospective study collected whole blood, serum and a nasopharyngeal or oropharyngeal swab from every participant. Prospective study participants could optionally give additional blood draws and questionnaires over an approximately two-month period. Before DNA extraction, prospective study blood samples were shipped either frozen or at room temperature. Looking up the germline V gene yields CDR1 SQVTM and CDR2 ANQGSEA. V trim: 4 bases; J trim: 3 bases; unmatched bases: 6. The CDR3, from cysteine to phenylalanine, totals 14 residues. This entry keeps only the CDR3 DNA: 42 bases, framed from base 1.

TCRbeta CDR3 regions were amplified from genomic DNA by means of the immunoSEQ Assay, a bias-controlled multiplex PCR. Per the source publication's procedure: The number of nucleated cells in each sample was estimated by amplification of reference gene primers within the assay. Sequence reads were collapsed and filtered to measure the absolute abundance of every unique TCRbeta CDR3 rearrangement. For each sample, productive Simpson clonality was calculated as the square root of Simpson's diversity index across productive rearrangements. The clones in this table, taken by TCRdb from immuneACCESS, are in-frame only. Not every clone is retained; where verified, under half of the shortfall comes from an unresolved V gene, and the cause of the rest is unknown. V and J calls and clone size are given by that table; D and trimming were obtained from the DNA. The sample table shows about 250,000 clones, and 80% to 90% are seen once. The ten largest clones capture over 1.5% of the sample.

Sequenced sample: PBMCs or T cells enriched from blood (not recorded which). The receptor's source is a man aged 35 to 55 who had recovered from COVID-19. The rearranged segments are TRBV29-1 and TRBJ2-5, with 9 bases aligning to TRBD1. CDR3 sequence: CSVGVTGGKETQYF. The bases are TGCAGCGTTGGGGTGACAGGGGGTAAAGAGACCCAGTACTTC.